This TCR beta chain was documented in a study of graft-versus-host responses after intestinal transplantation. About the research overall: Induction using anti-thymocyte globulin, followed by tacrolimus and steroids for about three years, was given to all recipients.

This CDR3 comprises 14 residues. The ends were cut back, 1 base at V and 7 bases at J, with 10 bases in the middle. Germline values: CDR1 SEHNR, CDR2 FQNEAQ (reference sequence). Overall study findings and caveats: Investigators detected GvH clones in recipient marrow, with some emerging earlier in ileum or blood.

About this clone: The antigen is unknown.

Sequenced by immunoSEQ multiplex PCR; TCRdb stores in-frame clones only, minus some. The data contain 65,000 to 85,000 clones, 80% to 90% of them singletons. This TCR came from a human donor who was the organ donor for an intestinal transplant. The input for sequencing was unstimulated CD8+ T cells sorted from spleen or lymph node cells, taken before transplant. The rearrangement joins TRBV7-9 to TRBJ2-2, with D perhaps given as TRBD1 or TRBD2 (5 bases each). The CDR3, as DNA: TGTGCCAGCAGCTTAGTAACGGGGCACGGGGAGCTGTTTTTT. Translation: CASSLVTGHGELFF. Filled out from reference TRBV7-9 and TRBJ2-2, the complete variable domain reads DTGVSQNPRHKITKRGQNVTFRCDPISEHNRLYWYRQTLGQGPEFLTYFQNEAQLEKSRLLSDRFSAERPKGSFSTLEIQRTEQGDSAMYLCASSLVTGHGELFFGEGSRLTVL.